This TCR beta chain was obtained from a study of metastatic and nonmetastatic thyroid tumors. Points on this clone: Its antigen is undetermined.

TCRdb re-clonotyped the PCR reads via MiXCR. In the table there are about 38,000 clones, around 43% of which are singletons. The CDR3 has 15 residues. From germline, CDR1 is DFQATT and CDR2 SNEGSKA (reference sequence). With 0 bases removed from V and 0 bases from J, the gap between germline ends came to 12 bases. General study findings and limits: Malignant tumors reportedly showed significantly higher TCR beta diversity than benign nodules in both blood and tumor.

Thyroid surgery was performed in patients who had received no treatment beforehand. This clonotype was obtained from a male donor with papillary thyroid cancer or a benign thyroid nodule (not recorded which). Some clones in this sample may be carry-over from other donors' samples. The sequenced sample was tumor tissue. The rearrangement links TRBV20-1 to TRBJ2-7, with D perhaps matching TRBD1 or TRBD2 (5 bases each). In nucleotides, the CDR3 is TGCAGTGCTAGAGATCCGGGACGGGGCTCCTACGAGCAGTACTTC. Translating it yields CSARDPGRGSYEQYF.